This is a list of T cell receptor beta chains from one sample in a study of T cell changes during pregnancy in multiple sclerosis. Sequencing was performed with immunoSEQ multiplex PCR; in TCRdb, only in-frame clones are kept and a portion is missing. The repertoire holds approximately 70,000 clones, with 92% as singletons. Sample: peripheral blood, taken in the second trimester of pregnancy. All receptors come from a female donor in good health, enrolled as a control in a pregnancy study. The CDR3 runs from the conserved cysteine through the conserved F or W. Fields, in order: J gene, clone size, D gene, V gene, CDR3 protein, CDR3 DNA. A D gene is named only where the DNA matches it firmly. The size entry is marked missing in some rows and otherwise reads once, few, many or a size class.

J gene: TRBJ2-7; clone size: once; D gene: TRBD2; V gene: TRBV25-1; CDR3 protein: CASSEWSGAYEQYF; CDR3 DNA: TGTGCCAGCAGTGAATGGAGCGGGGCCTACGAGCAGTACTTC
J gene: TRBJ2-2; clone size: -; D gene: -; V gene: TRBV27; CDR3 protein: CASRTHRDTKFPGELFF; CDR3 DNA: TGTGCCAGCAGAACACACCGGGACACCAAGTTCCCCGGGGAGCTGTTTTTT
J gene: TRBJ2-7; clone size: -; D gene: TRBD1; V gene: TRBV27; CDR3 protein: CASSTRTGSYEQYF; CDR3 DNA: TGTGCCAGCAGTACCCGGACAGGGTCCTACGAGCAGTACTTC
J gene: TRBJ2-1; clone size: -; D gene: -; V gene: TRBV6-4; CDR3 protein: CASSEESYNEQFF; CDR3 DNA: TGTGCCAGCAGTGAGGAGAGTTACAATGAGCAGTTCTTC
J gene: TRBJ1-1; clone size: -; D gene: -; V gene: TRBV5-1; CDR3 protein: CASSRVSDRNTEAFF; CDR3 DNA: TGCGCCAGCAGCCGCGTTTCTGATCGAAACACTGAAGCTTTCTTT
J gene: TRBJ2-3; clone size: -; D gene: TRBD2; V gene: TRBV7-2; CDR3 protein: CASSPPSAGGIGDTQYF; CDR3 DNA: TGTGCCAGCAGCCCCCCGTCAGCGGGAGGGATAGGAGATACGCAGTATTTT
J gene: TRBJ2-1; clone size: -; D gene: TRBD1; V gene: TRBV5-1; CDR3 protein: CASSWGQGRANEQFF; CDR3 DNA: TGCGCCAGCAGCTGGGGACAGGGTAGAGCCAATGAGCAGTTCTTC
J gene: TRBJ2-3; clone size: -; D gene: TRBD2; V gene: TRBV7-3; CDR3 protein: CASSSPGLAGVGEIDTQYF; CDR3 DNA: TGTGCCAGCAGCTCCCCGGGACTAGCGGGAGTGGGTGAGATAGATACGCAGTATTTT
J gene: TRBJ1-1; clone size: -; D gene: -; V gene: TRBV28; CDR3 protein: CASSLSAGGAFF; CDR3 DNA: TGTGCCAGCAGTTTATCAGCTGGAGGAGCTTTCTTT
J gene: TRBJ2-7; clone size: -; D gene: -; V gene: TRBV5-5; CDR3 protein: CASSLGPTYEQYF; CDR3 DNA: TGTGCCAGCAGCTTGGGCCCTACCTACGAGCAGTACTTC
J gene: TRBJ1-2; clone size: -; D gene: -; V gene: TRBV6-1; CDR3 protein: CASRDIRDGYTF; CDR3 DNA: TGTGCCAGCAGGGACATCCGGGATGGCTACACCTTC
J gene: TRBJ2-2; clone size: -; D gene: TRBD2; V gene: TRBV29-1; CDR3 protein: CSVSGGGTGELFF; CDR3 DNA: TGCAGCGTTAGCGGGGGCGGCACCGGGGAGCTGTTTTTT
J gene: TRBJ2-1; clone size: -; D gene: -; V gene: TRBV29-1; CDR3 protein: CSVAGAYEQFF; CDR3 DNA: TGCAGCGTGGCGGGGGCATATGAGCAGTTCTTC
J gene: TRBJ2-1; clone size: -; D gene: -; V gene: TRBV28; CDR3 protein: CASNPTGFYNEQFF; CDR3 DNA: TGTGCCAGCAATCCAACAGGTTTCTACAATGAGCAGTTCTTC
J gene: TRBJ1-1; clone size: -; D gene: TRBD1; V gene: TRBV27; CDR3 protein: CASRRTKQGTRGNTEAFF; CDR3 DNA: TGTGCCAGCAGACGAACGAAACAGGGGACTCGCGGGAACACTGAAGCTTTCTTT
J gene: TRBJ1-3; clone size: -; D gene: TRBD1; V gene: TRBV19; CDR3 protein: CASASGTGGHYSGNTIYF; CDR3 DNA: TGTGCCAGTGCATCCGGGACAGGGGGCCACTACTCTGGAAACACCATATATTTT
J gene: TRBJ2-5; clone size: -; D gene: TRBD2; V gene: TRBV5-1; CDR3 protein: CASSSPGLAGGLETQYF; CDR3 DNA: TGCGCCAGCAGCTCTCCGGGACTAGCGGGGGGCCTGGAGACCCAGTACTTC
J gene: TRBJ2-1; clone size: -; D gene: -; V gene: TRBV6-4; CDR3 protein: CANQGTSYNEQFF; CDR3 DNA: TGTGCCAATCAGGGGACATCCTACAATGAGCAGTTCTTC
J gene: TRBJ2-1; clone size: -; D gene: -; V gene: TRBV7-9; CDR3 protein: CASSFGREYNEQFF; CDR3 DNA: TGTGCCAGCAGCTTTGGACGGGAATACAATGAGCAGTTCTTC
J gene: TRBJ2-7; clone size: -; D gene: TRBD1; V gene: TRBV28; CDR3 protein: CASSFSRGRTGGKQYF; CDR3 DNA: TGTGCCAGCAGTTTCAGTAGGGGGAGGACAGGGGGAAAGCAGTACTTC
J gene: TRBJ1-4; clone size: -; D gene: TRBD1; V gene: TRBV15; CDR3 protein: CATSKDRGDEKLFF; CDR3 DNA: TGTGCCACCAGCAAGGACAGGGGGGATGAAAAACTGTTTTTT
J gene: TRBJ2-1; clone size: -; D gene: TRBD2; V gene: TRBV29-1; CDR3 protein: CSSVGLADNEQFF; CDR3 DNA: TGCAGCTCCGTGGGACTAGCGGACAATGAGCAGTTCTTC
J gene: TRBJ2-2; clone size: -; D gene: -; V gene: TRBV10-3; CDR3 protein: CAISIQAPNTGELFF; CDR3 DNA: TGTGCCATCAGTATTCAAGCCCCGAACACCGGGGAGCTGTTTTTT
J gene: TRBJ2-1; clone size: -; D gene: TRBD2; V gene: TRBV4-2; CDR3 protein: CASSQDLAGGPSEQFF; CDR3 DNA: TGTGCCAGCAGCCAAGATCTAGCGGGAGGGCCGAGTGAGCAGTTCTTC
J gene: TRBJ2-5; clone size: -; D gene: TRBD2; V gene: TRBV7-2; CDR3 protein: CASGLAGGPLETQYF; CDR3 DNA: TGTGCCAGCGGACTAGCGGGAGGCCCTTTGGAGACCCAGTACTTC
J gene: TRBJ2-1; clone size: once; D gene: TRBD2; V gene: TRBV6-6; CDR3 protein: CASSSLAGEYNEQFF; CDR3 DNA: TGTGCCAGCAGTTCCCTAGCGGGAGAGTACAATGAGCAGTTCTTC
J gene: TRBJ2-7; clone size: -; D gene: -; V gene: TRBV14; CDR3 protein: CASSQDMAPQYF; CDR3 DNA: TGTGCCAGCAGCCAAGATATGGCTCCCCAATACTTC
J gene: TRBJ2-3; clone size: -; D gene: TRBD2; V gene: TRBV5-1; CDR3 protein: CASSQWSSGSGADTQYF; CDR3 DNA: TGCGCCAGCAGCCAATGGAGTAGCGGGAGTGGGGCAGATACGCAGTATTTT
J gene: TRBJ2-7; clone size: -; D gene: TRBD1; V gene: TRBV28; CDR3 protein: CASGSGTGGFSYEQYF; CDR3 DNA: TGTGCCAGCGGGTCCGGGACAGGGGGTTTCTCCTACGAGCAGTACTTC
J gene: TRBJ1-2; clone size: -; D gene: -; V gene: TRBV28; CDR3 protein: CASSFNRDYGYTF; CDR3 DNA: TGTGCCAGCAGTTTTAACAGGGACTATGGCTACACCTTC
J gene: TRBJ2-5; clone size: -; D gene: TRBD1; V gene: TRBV6-5; CDR3 protein: CASSYTLGTGFNQYF; CDR3 DNA: TGTGCCAGCAGTTACACCCTCGGGACAGGGTTCAACCAGTACTTC
J gene: TRBJ1-1; clone size: -; D gene: -; V gene: TRBV20-1; CDR3 protein: CSAPRNTEAFF; CDR3 DNA: TGCAGTGCCCCGCGAAACACTGAAGCTTTCTTT
J gene: TRBJ2-2; clone size: -; D gene: -; V gene: TRBV30; CDR3 protein: CAWGRGELFF; CDR3 DNA: TGTGCCTGGGGTAGAGGGGAGCTGTTTTTT
J gene: TRBJ1-5; clone size: -; D gene: -; V gene: TRBV28; CDR3 protein: CASKFSDQPQHF; CDR3 DNA: TGTGCCAGCAAGTTTTCGGATCAGCCCCAGCATTTT
J gene: TRBJ2-7; clone size: -; D gene: TRBD2; V gene: TRBV5-1; CDR3 protein: CASSPPGTSGTYEQYF; CDR3 DNA: TGCGCCAGCAGCCCCCCGGGGACTAGCGGGACCTACGAGCAGTACTTC